The 20 T cell receptor beta chains listed next were all sequenced from one sample in a study of Ad26.COV2.S vaccination and SARS-CoV-2 variants (dated by TCRdb to about 2021). The intended sense of this specimen's time point label: individuals recovered from natural SARS-CoV-2 infection. The library was prepared using the immunoSEQ multiplex PCR assay. TCRdb holds this immuneACCESS table with in-frame rearrangements only. Some clones are missing; in checked studies, unresolved V genes explain under half, and the rest has no known cause. The sample table lists over 130,000 clones, roughly 89% of them with a count of one. Of the sample, around 5% falls within the top ten clones. This specimen consisted of peripheral blood, obtained after recovery from COVID-19. The receptors here all came from a human donor who had recovered from COVID-19.

J is TRBJ2-7 and V is TRBV3-1 (or the pseudogene TRBV3-2); D is perhaps TRBD1 or TRBD2 (5 bases each). There are 17 residues in the CDR3. Germline-derived CDR1 and CDR2 are LGHDT and YNNKEL (reference sequence). V dropped 3 bases and J dropped 0 bases, with 18 bases sitting between them. CDR3 DNA sequence: TGTGCCAGCAGCCAGAGGGGACCCTCTGGGAGCTCCTACGAGCAGTACTTC. As protein: CASSQRGPSGSSYEQYF.

By its share, this clone is medium-sized. The CDR3 coding sequence is TGTGCCAGCAGCCAAGTTGAAGAAAAACTGTTTTTT. Protein: CASSQVEEKLFF. The V call is TRBV4-2, the J call TRBJ1-4; D call uncertain. The CDR3 loop spans 12 amino acids. In germline, CDR1 is LGHNA, CDR2 YNFKEQ. The V end lost 1 base, the J end lost 8 bases, and 5 bases lay between the germline ends.

The chain links TRBV14 to TRBJ1-2; no reliable D call. This CDR3 contains 13 residues. Deletions cut 0 bases from V and 4 bases from J, with 6 bases between. The germline gives CDR1 SGHDN, CDR2 FVKESK. In DNA form, the CDR3 reads TGTGCCAGCAGCCAAGACACCCTCTATGGCTACACCTTC. It codes for CASSQDTLYGYTF.

The chain carries TRBV5-6 and TRBJ1-5; possibly TRBD1 for D (6 bases). This CDR3 has 13 residues. Trimming took off 6 bases at V and 6 bases at J, with 13 bases between the two ends. In germline, CDR1 is SGHDT, CDR2 YYEEEE. CDR3 region: CASTLRGGQPQHF. CDR3 DNA sequence: TGTGCCAGCACCCTCCGAGGGGGTCAGCCCCAGCATTTT.

The chain recombines TRBV9 with TRBJ2-3, with TRBD1 as a possible D gene (6 bases). Trimming pared 1 base from V and 6 bases from J, leaving 15 bases between. Germline CDR1 and CDR2: SGDLS and YYNGEE. The CDR3 is 15 amino acids. The CDR3 bases are TGTGCCAGCAGCGTAACCACGGGACACCCCGATACGCAGTATTTT. This sequence encodes CASSVTTGHPDTQYF.

The rearrangement links TRBV6-6 to TRBJ2-3; 8 bases are a match to TRBD2. Germline-derived CDR1 and CDR2 are MNHNY and SVGAGI (reference sequence). The CDR3 loop spans 15 amino acids. V dropped 1 base and J dropped 1; count of bases not matched to a gene: 1. This CDR3 reads CASSYLRGGTDTQYF. Written as DNA, the CDR3 is TGTGCCAGCAGTTACTTGCGGGGGGGCACAGATACGCAGTATTTT.

The genes are TRBV12-3 or TRBV12-4 and TRBJ2-3, with no clear D. V was trimmed by 5 bases and J by 0 bases, leaving 3 bases between them. This CDR3 contains 12 residues. CDR3 DNA: TGTGCCAGCAGTGCTAGCACAGATACGCAGTATTTT. This gives the protein CASSASTDTQYF.

The rearrangement uses TRBV11-2 and TRBJ1-3; D call uncertain. The CDR3 is 14 amino acids. V was trimmed by 6 bases and J by 0 bases, leaving 9 bases between them. The germline V gene encodes CDR1 SGHAT and CDR2 FQNNGV. The CDR3 nucleotides are TGTGCCAGCAGAGATTTACGCTCTGGAAACACCATATATTTT. Its translation is CASRDLRSGNTIYF. Based on the CDR3 plus reference TRBV11-2 and TRBJ1-3, the full variable domain is EAGVAQSPRYKIIEKRQSVAFWCNPISGHATLYWYQQILGQGPKLLIQFQNNGVVDDSQLPKDRFSAERLKGVDSTLKIQPAKLEDSAVYLCASRDLRSGNTIYFGEGSWLTVV.

J is TRBJ1-2 and V is TRBV9; a weak D match, TRBD1 (5 bases). V was shortened by 0 bases and J by 4 bases, with 25 bases between the two germline ends. Germline V CDR1 and CDR2: SGDLS, YYNGEE. CDR3 size: 19 residues. The CDR3 spells CASSVEPYPGPSDSYGYTF. DNA of the CDR3: TGTGCCAGCAGCGTAGAACCATATCCCGGGCCCTCCGACAGCTATGGCTACACCTTC.

The chain carries TRBV29-1 and TRBJ2-2, with 7 bases matching TRBD2. The CDR3 is 16 amino acids. The V segment lost 6 bases and the J segment 4 bases; nucleotides outside the gene matches: 14. CDR1 and CDR2 from the germline V gene are SQVTM and ANQGSEA. This CDR3 reads CSVEMAGVGPTGELFF. In DNA form, the CDR3 reads TGCAGCGTCGAAATGGCGGGGGTTGGCCCCACCGGGGAGCTGTTTTTT.

The CDR3 region is CASSFGGSTEAFF. The CDR3 region has the DNA TGTGCCAGCAGTTTTGGGGGGAGCACTGAAGCTTTCTTT. V gene TRBV28 combines with J gene TRBJ1-1; the D gene is possibly TRBD1 (5 bases). This CDR3 contains 13 residues. V gave up 3 bases and J gave up 4 bases, with 9 bases separating them. In germline, CDR1 is MDHEN, CDR2 SYDVKM.

The chain employs TRBV6-6 and TRBJ1-6; 7 bases map to TRBD1. The CDR3 extends over 17 amino acids. Trimming at V came to 5 bases and at J to 1 base, leaving 8 bases not matched to a gene. Germline V gene lookup returns CDR1 MNHNY and CDR2 SVGAGI (reference sequence). The CDR3 is CASSRDSPGSYNSPLHF. CDR3 nucleotide sequence: TGTGCCAGCAGTCGGGACAGTCCAGGGTCCTATAATTCACCCCTCCACTTT.

In DNA form, the CDR3 reads TGTGCCAGCAGTTTGAGAGGGGCGGATGAGCAGTTCTTC. Translating it yields CASSLRGADEQFF. The rearrangement joins TRBV27 to TRBJ2-1; D may correspond to TRBD1 or TRBD2 (5 bases each). Germline CDR1 is MNHEY and CDR2 is SMNVEV (reference sequence). The ends were cut back, 3 bases at V and 8 bases at J, with 11 bases in the middle. This CDR3 has 13 amino acids.

In nucleotides, the CDR3 is TGCGCCAGCAGCCCAGGACAGGGCCCGAACACCGGGGAGCTGTTTTTT. This sequence encodes CASSPGQGPNTGELFF. This rearrangement joins TRBV5-1 to TRBJ2-2, with 8 bases fitting TRBD1. The V gene end was trimmed by 4 bases and the J gene end by 0 bases; junction bases not matched to a gene: 5. The CDR3 has 16 residues. From germline, CDR1 is SGHRS and CDR2 YFSETQ.

The rearrangement links TRBV2 to TRBJ2-3, with D possibly being TRBD1 or TRBD2 (5 bases each). Germline-derived CDR1 and CDR2 are SNHLY and FYNNEI. V was pared by 11 bases and J by 3 bases, with 12 bases between. This CDR3 is 12 amino acids long. In nucleotides, the CDR3 is TGTGCCGGGTCCTGGGGGACAGATACGCAGTATTTT. Translated, it gives CAGSWGTDTQYF.

The chain combines TRBV28 with TRBJ1-5, with a possible D match to TRBD1 (5 bases). The CDR3 spans 15 residues. Germline-derived CDR1 and CDR2 are MDHEN and SYDVKM. Between the trimmed V and J ends, which lost 6 bases and 6 bases, there was a span of 18 bases. CDR3 DNA sequence: TGTGCCAGCAGGACGGTCGGGGGGGACGGTCAGCCCCAGCATTTT. Residues: CASRTVGGDGQPQHF.

The chain's CDR3 is CASSYPQRGTHEQYF. For the CDR3, the DNA is TGTGCCAGCAGTTATCCGCAAAGGGGTACCCACGAGCAGTACTTC. The genes are TRBV6-2 or TRBV6-3 and TRBJ2-7; weak D call: TRBD1 (5 bases). The ends were cut back, 3 bases at V and 5 bases at J, with 17 bases in the middle. Germline V gene data show CDR1 as MNHEY and CDR2 as SVGEGT. This CDR3 region has 15 residues.

The rearrangement links TRBV30 to TRBJ1-2; D ambiguous. The V end was cut by 3 bases, the J end by 5 bases, with 19 bases between. CDR1 is GTSNPN and CDR2 is SVGIG in the germline V gene (reference sequence). CDR3 size: 15 residues. CDR3 DNA sequence: TGTGCCTGGAGCTTAGACCCGGGGAATCGGTATGGCTACACCTTC. Protein product: CAWSLDPGNRYGYTF.

The V call is TRBV3-1 (or the pseudogene TRBV3-2), the J call TRBJ2-3, with 7 positions matching TRBD2. Germline trimming cut 5 bases from V and 2 bases from J; bases unmatched to any gene: 4. Germline values: CDR1 LGHDT, CDR2 YNNKEL (reference sequence). The CDR3 spans 14 residues. The CDR3 sequence: CASSDAGDTDTQYF. In nucleotides, the CDR3 is TGTGCCAGCAGCGACGCGGGGGACACAGATACGCAGTATTTT.

The chain links TRBV7-6 to TRBJ2-6; 12 nucleotides line up with TRBD1. V trimming: 1 base; J trimming: 2 bases; junction bases outside the gene matches: 9. Germline loops: CDR1 SGHVS, CDR2 FNYEAQ. The CDR3 runs to 20 residues. CDR3 loop: CASSLEVTGQGATGANVLTF. CDR3 bases: TGTGCCAGCAGCTTAGAAGTTACGGGACAGGGGGCTACTGGGGCCAACGTCCTGACTTTC.